The 17 T cell receptor beta chains below all came from one sample that was sequenced in a study of blood T cells in healthy people across ages. Alongside a J-beta primer mix, a sample-barcoded 5' primer served in a second PCR lasting roughly 7 to 11 cycles. TCRdb processed the 5' RACE reads anew with MiXCR; each CDR3 protein has one entry. The profile shows roughly 730,000 distinct CDR3 sequences, approximately 53% of them singletons. The sample taken for sequencing was blood. Receptors originate from a man between 35 and 55 years old in good health.

The chain carries TRBV6-4 and TRBJ2-1; D is perhaps TRBD2 (6 bases). The CDR3 totals 15 residues. Germline CDR1 MRHNA, CDR2 SNTAGT. V shed 2 bases and J shed 7 bases, with 15 bases lying between them. The DNA of the CDR3 is TGTGCCAGCAGTGACGGCGGGATACAACAGAATGAGCAGTTCTTC. Protein: CASSDGGIQQNEQFF.

This clonotype was counted only a few times. The V and J genes are TRBV6-4 and TRBJ1-4, with 12 bases that match TRBD1. Germline lookup yields CDR1 MRHNA and CDR2 SNTAGT. CDR3 length: 14 amino acids. V lost 4 bases, J lost 10 bases, and 4 bases stayed unmatched. This CDR3 is CASSAGTGGGKLFF. Written as DNA, the CDR3 is TGTGCCAGCAGTGCCGGGACAGGGGGCGGAAAACTGTTTTTT.

J is TRBJ2-1 and V is TRBV28; D is perhaps TRBD2 (6 bases). This CDR3 is 13 amino acids long. Germline values: CDR1 MDHEN, CDR2 SYDVKM. Trimming pared 8 bases from V and 4 bases from J, leaving 12 bases between. The CDR3 DNA sequence: TGTGCCAGCGGGACTCCTGATTACAATGAGCAGTTCTTC. It specifies CASGTPDYNEQFF.

V is TRBV25-1 and J is TRBJ2-3, with a tentative D call TRBD2 (5 bases). The CDR3 has 14 amino acids. V lost 4 bases and J lost 8, with 16 bases in between. Germline V gene sequence: CDR1 MGHDK, CDR2 SYGVNS. The CDR3 spells CASSAGGRGATQYF. CDR3 in DNA: TGTGCCAGCAGTGCCGGAGGACGGGGAGCTACGCAGTATTTT.

This chain joins TRBV20-1 and TRBJ2-5, with 10 bases matching TRBD2. CDR3 size: 15 residues. Germline values: CDR1 DFQATT, CDR2 SNEGSKA (reference sequence). J was trimmed by 2 bases and V by 3 bases; bases with no gene match: 6. The CDR3 is CSASPLAGVQETQYF. CDR3 nucleotide sequence: TGCAGTGCTAGCCCGCTAGCGGGGGTTCAAGAGACCCAGTACTTC.

Turning to this clonotype: No DNA is shown, since the ends of the CDR3 on it are uncertain; the CDR3 is the one TCRdb lists. The J gene is TRBJ2-1, the V gene TRBV6-5; the DNA was not compared with TRBD2, the D call given in the table. Germline CDR1 MNHEY, CDR2 SVGAGI. Inclusive of both ends, the CDR3 amounts to 16 amino acids. The CDR3 loop is CASRWGTGSSYNEQLF.

Details on this clonotype: At one end the junction does not follow the germline gene, possibly because of a read error. V usage is TRBV10-3 and J usage is TRBJ1-1; unclear D gene. From germline, CDR1 is ENHRY and CDR2 SYGVKD. This CDR3 contains 11 residues. The CDR3 nucleotides are TGTGCCAGCAGTGAGTCGTGTCAAGCTTTCTTT. Its protein is CASSESCQAFF.

V and J are TRBV11-3 and TRBJ2-7, with a possible D match to TRBD2 (6 bases). The CDR3 sequence is 15 residues long. Trimming removed 5 bases at V and 2 bases at J, with 16 bases between. Germline V CDR1 and CDR2: SGHNT, YENEEA. The CDR3 spells CASSLSAGNPYEQYF. DNA of the CDR3: TGTGCCAGCAGCCTCTCCGCGGGGAATCCCTACGAGCAGTACTTC.

The table lists this clonotype with a few counts. The chain uses TRBV20-1 and TRBJ2-1; 7 bases match TRBD2. The germline V gene encodes CDR1 DFQATT and CDR2 SNEGSKA (reference sequence). The V gene end was trimmed by 3 bases and the J gene end by 8 bases; junction bases not matched to a gene: 7. CDR3 length: 13 residues. CDR3 sequence: CSASPAGLDEQFF. For the CDR3, the DNA is TGCAGTGCTAGCCCAGCGGGATTGGATGAGCAGTTCTTC.

The chain links TRBV28 to TRBJ2-5; perhaps TRBD2 as D (5 bases). The assigned J gene may be wrong: the sequence end matches TRBJ2-7 better. CDR1 is MDHEN, CDR2 SYDVKM, per germline. CDR3 length: 14 amino acids. CDR3 DNA sequence: TGTGCCAGCAGTTTAGGCACTAGAACGTACGAGCAGTACTTC. It translates to CASSLGTRTYEQYF.

The V call is TRBV29-1, the J call TRBJ2-7; 7 bases match TRBD2. J was trimmed by 4 bases and V by 3 bases; bases with no gene match: 3. The CDR3 spans 12 residues. Germline-derived CDR1 and CDR2 are SQVTM and ANQGSEA. The CDR3 protein is CSVESSGYEQYF. As DNA, the CDR3 is TGCAGCGTTGAGTCTAGCGGATACGAGCAGTACTTC.

This rearrangement joins TRBV6-2 or TRBV6-3 to TRBJ1-1; no clear D. This CDR3 is 15 amino acids long. Trimming removed 6 bases at V and 1 base at J, with 15 bases between. The germline V gene encodes CDR1 MNHEY and CDR2 SVGEGT. The CDR3 DNA is TGTGCCAGCAGGGGCCGGTTCCCGGAGAACACTGAAGCTTTCTTT. Translation gives CASRGRFPENTEAFF.

This clonotype was seen once. This chain uses TRBV11-1 with TRBJ2-3; 7 bases are shared with TRBD2. V was pared by 5 bases and J by 3 bases, with 14 bases of the junction left unmatched. There are 17 residues in the CDR3. Germline CDR1 reads SGHAT; CDR2 reads FQDESV (reference sequence). CDR3 protein: CASSPPLGAGSTDTQYF. In DNA, the CDR3 is TGTGCCAGCAGCCCGCCCCTGGGAGCGGGGAGTACAGATACGCAGTATTTT.

The chain employs TRBV11-2 and TRBJ1-4; weak D call: TRBD1 (5 bases). CDR3 length: 14 amino acids. Per germline, CDR1 SGHAT and CDR2 FQNNGV. The V end lost 5 bases, the J end lost 6 bases, and 13 bases lay between the germline ends. DNA for the CDR3: TGTGCCAGCAGCGTCGCAGCGGGGGATGAAAAACTGTTTTTT. It codes for CASSVAAGDEKLFF.

The rearrangement joins TRBV20-1 to TRBJ1-4; TRBD1 is a possible D gene (5 bases). CDR1 and CDR2 from the germline V gene are DFQATT and SNEGSKA (reference sequence). The CDR3 runs to 15 residues. The V and J ends lost 4 bases and 0 bases respectively, with 12 bases between them. CDR3 in amino acids: CSATRTGATNEKLFF. The CDR3, as DNA: TGCAGTGCTACGCGAACAGGAGCAACTAATGAAAAACTGTTTTTT.

J is TRBJ2-5 and V is TRBV6-2 or TRBV6-3; 9 bases are shared with TRBD2. The DNA matches TRBJ2-7 better at its end, which makes the J call doubtful. This CDR3 region has 15 residues. Germline V CDR1 and CDR2: MNHEY, SVGEGT. CDR3 sequence reads: CASSAPGLALYEQYF. The CDR3 DNA is TGTGCCAGCAGTGCACCGGGACTAGCCCTCTACGAGCAGTACTTC.

This chain links TRBV5-1 with TRBJ2-5, with 8 bases matching TRBD2. The V segment lost 4 bases and the J segment 4 bases; nucleotides outside the gene matches: 9. In germline, CDR1 is SGHRS, CDR2 YFSETQ. This CDR3 region has 15 residues. The CDR3 sequence: CASSGREGLRETQYF. CDR3 DNA: TGCGCCAGCAGCGGTCGGGAGGGCCTCCGAGAGACCCAGTACTTC.